Presented here are 25 T cell receptor beta chains from one specimen sequenced in a study of cytomegalovirus exposure and HLA in healthy donors. A multiplex PCR was run with 60 Vbeta primers and 13 Jbeta primers. Method: immunoSEQ multiplex PCR; TCRdb's copy keeps in-frame clones and lacks some. The table lists around 100,000 clones, around 72% of them singletons. Sequences were obtained from PBMCs. The receptor set was obtained from a man aged 35-49 years in good health and CMV-seronegative.

The rearrangement uses TRBV7-2 and TRBJ2-1; the D gene is possibly TRBD1 (6 bases). This CDR3 has 15 residues. V was cut by 3 bases and J by 2 bases, with 11 bases left in between. Germline CDR1 SGHTA, CDR2 FQGNSA. The CDR3 here is CASSFMTGPYNEQFF. The CDR3 DNA is TGTGCCAGCAGCTTTATGACAGGACCCTACAATGAGCAGTTCTTC.

This sequence joins TRBV28 and TRBJ1-3, with 8 bases matching TRBD1. The CDR3 totals 14 residues. V shed 6 bases and J 4 bases; nucleotides not matched to a gene: 5. Looked up from germline, CDR1 is MDHEN and CDR2 is SYDVKM. CDR3: CASSFGQGGNTIYF. CDR3 DNA: TGTGCCAGCAGCTTCGGACAGGGAGGAAACACCATATATTTT.

This chain connects TRBV5-4 to TRBJ1-1; 10 positions match TRBD1. Germline assignment: CDR1 SGHNT and CDR2 YYREEE (reference sequence). V lost 3 bases and J lost 3; bases outside the gene matches: 5. The CDR3 length is 15 residues. Here the CDR3 reads CASSSRQGAYTEAFF. CDR3 nucleotides: TGTGCCAGCAGCTCCCGACAGGGGGCGTACACTGAAGCTTTCTTT.

There are a few counts of this clone. The V and J genes are TRBV7-6 and TRBJ1-1; TRBD1 might be the D (6 bases). The CDR3 totals 13 residues. Germline CDR1 is SGHVS and CDR2 is FNYEAQ. V lost 4 bases to trimming and J lost 2 bases, with 8 bases between them. The CDR3 nucleotides read TGTGCCAGCAGCTGGACAGATAACACTGAAGCTTTCTTT. Translated, it gives CASSWTDNTEAFF.

V usage is TRBV4-3 and J usage is TRBJ2-6, with D hard to call. CDR3 length: 16 amino acids. Trimming cost V 0 bases and J 0 bases, with 6 bases left between them. The germline V gene encodes CDR1 LGHNA and CDR2 YSLEER. The CDR3 region is CASSQDPHSGANVLTF. The CDR3 bases are TGCGCCAGCAGCCAAGATCCACACTCTGGGGCCAACGTCCTGACTTTC.

J is TRBJ2-5 and V is TRBV19; 8 bases align to TRBD1. V lost 7 bases and J lost 6; bases outside the gene matches: 7. From germline, CDR1 is LNHDA and CDR2 SQIVND (reference sequence). The CDR3 totals 13 residues. CDR3 in amino acids: CASNPQGDKTQYF. DNA of the CDR3: TGTGCCAGTAACCCACAGGGGGACAAGACCCAGTACTTC.

Details on this clone: The same CDR3 is also encoded by other DNA sequences in this sample. This rearrangement joins TRBV5-6 to TRBJ1-5, with 7 bases matching TRBD1. CDR3 length equals 14 residues. CDR1 and CDR2 from the germline V gene are SGHDT and YYEEEE. Trimming took 0 bases from V and 5 from J; bases not matched to a gene: 2. In DNA form, the CDR3 reads TGTGCCAGCAGCTTGGGGCAGGGGGATCAGCCCCAGCATTTT. Translation gives CASSLGQGDQPQHF.

The J gene is TRBJ2-7, the V gene TRBV28; D remains ambiguous. In germline, CDR1 is MDHEN, CDR2 SYDVKM. This CDR3 spans 15 amino acids. Trimming stripped 0 bases from V and 2 bases from J, with 11 bases between. In nucleotides, the CDR3 is TGTGCCAGCAGTTTATGGATGGGCGCAACCTACGAGCAGTACTTC. Translated, it gives CASSLWMGATYEQYF.

The genes are TRBV5-1 and TRBJ2-2, with TRBD1 matching over 12 bases. The CDR3 runs to 16 residues. J was trimmed by 4 bases and V by 2 bases; bases with no gene match: 3. The germline gives CDR1 SGHRS, CDR2 YFSETQ. The CDR3 here is CASSFGTGGSTGELFF. For the CDR3, the DNA is TGCGCCAGCAGCTTTGGGACAGGGGGCTCCACCGGGGAGCTGTTTTTT.

This chain connects TRBV5-6 to TRBJ2-5, with D unresolved. Germline CDR1 SGHDT, CDR2 YYEEEE. The CDR3 is 14 residues long. Trimming took 0 bases from V and 2 from J, leaving 8 bases between them. CDR3 region: CASSLVQTQETQYF. DNA for the CDR3: TGTGCCAGCAGCTTGGTACAGACACAAGAGACCCAGTACTTC.

The chain has TRBV27 and TRBJ2-7, with 8 bases matching TRBD1. The CDR3 covers 15 residues. The ends lost 2 bases at V and 3 bases at J; junction bases unmatched: 6. Germline V CDR1 and CDR2: MNHEY, SMNVEV (reference sequence). The CDR3 region has the DNA TGTGCCAGCAGTTTACCCGGGACAGGTCTCTACGAGCAGTACTTC. Protein sequence: CASSLPGTGLYEQYF.

The genes are TRBV5-1 and TRBJ1-2; D is possibly TRBD1 (5 bases). Germline assignment: CDR1 SGHRS and CDR2 YFSETQ. The CDR3 contains 15 residues. Trimming removed 4 bases from V and 0 bases from J, with 13 bases in between. CDR3 amino acids: CASSAQGFPNYGYTF. The CDR3 DNA follows: TGCGCCAGCAGCGCCCAGGGTTTCCCTAACTATGGCTACACCTTC.

This clone was picked up a small number of times. The V and J genes are TRBV19 and TRBJ1-2; D gene unclear. V shed 5 bases and J shed 5 bases, with 12 bases lying between them. The V gene's germline CDR1 is LNHDA and CDR2 SQIVND (reference sequence). CDR3 length: 13 residues. The CDR3 coding sequence is TGTGCCAGTAGTTCCCTTCGTATTTATGGCTACACCTTC. It yields the protein CASSSLRIYGYTF.

The chain uses TRBV5-6 and TRBJ1-6, with D tentatively TRBD1 (5 bases). The germline V gene encodes CDR1 SGHDT and CDR2 YYEEEE. V was trimmed by 1 base and J by 8 bases, leaving 13 bases between them. The CDR3 length is 15 residues. CDR3 sequence (DNA): TGTGCCAGCAGCTTGCTACAGGAAGGGCATTCACCCCTCCACTTT. It translates to CASSLLQEGHSPLHF.

The chain employs TRBV27 and TRBJ2-2, with D tentatively TRBD1 (5 bases). There are 15 residues in the CDR3. Looked up from germline, CDR1 is MNHEY and CDR2 is SMNVEV (reference sequence). Trimming took off 8 bases at V and 1 base at J, with 14 bases between the two ends. Here the CDR3 DNA reads TGTGCCAGCGAAAAGGGGTATGGGAACACCGGGGAGCTGTTTTTT. It is translated as CASEKGYGNTGELFF.

The rearrangement uses TRBV12-5 and TRBJ1-4; unclear D gene. Germline V gene data show CDR1 as LGHNT and CDR2 as FRNRAP. V shed 7 bases and J shed 8 bases, with 11 bases lying between them. The CDR3 spans 12 residues. The CDR3 bases are TGTGCTAGTGTCCCCAGGTCGGAAAAACTGTTTTTT. This sequence encodes CASVPRSEKLFF.

The chain carries TRBV13 and TRBJ1-5, with D possibly matching TRBD1 (5 bases). Trimming took off 2 bases at V and 7 bases at J, with 6 bases between the two ends. This CDR3 is built from 12 residues. Per the germline V gene, CDR1 is PRHDT and CDR2 is FYEKMQ (reference sequence). In DNA form, the CDR3 reads TGTGCCAGCAGCTTACAGGGACAGCCCCAGCATTTT. Protein: CASSLQGQPQHF.

The chain employs TRBV7-9 and TRBJ2-2, with 7 nucleotides matching TRBD1. The CDR3 runs to 17 residues. CDR1 is SEHNR and CDR2 is FQNEAQ in the germline V gene (reference sequence). After removal of 6 bases from V and 5 bases from J, the junction contained 15 bases not matched to a gene. The CDR3 spells CASRPPSRGGVTGELFF. Here the CDR3 DNA reads TGTGCCAGCAGACCCCCTTCTCGAGGGGGCGTTACCGGGGAGCTGTTTTTT. Drawing the rest from reference TRBV7-9 and TRBJ2-2, the complete variable domain is DTGVSQNPRHKITKRGQNVTFRCDPISEHNRLYWYRQTLGQGPEFLTYFQNEAQLEKSRLLSDRFSAERPKGSFSTLEIQRTEQGDSAMYLCASRPPSRGGVTGELFFGEGSRLTVL.

The gene calls are TRBV2 and TRBJ1-2, with TRBD1 matching over 7 bases. V gave up 3 bases and J gave up 8 bases; unmatched junction bases: 9. The CDR3 covers 14 residues. The V gene's germline CDR1 is SNHLY and CDR2 FYNNEI. For the CDR3, the DNA is TGTGCCAGCAGTGAGTCCCGACAGGGCATGGGCTACACCTTC. Translated: CASSESRQGMGYTF.

The V gene is TRBV5-8, the J gene TRBJ2-7; D call uncertain. CDR3 length: 9 amino acids. Germline lookup yields CDR1 SGHTS and CDR2 YDEGEE. With 4 bases removed from V and 9 bases from J, the gap between germline ends came to 5 bases. CDR3 sequence reads: CASSLSQYF. Here the CDR3 DNA reads TGTGCCAGCAGCCTATCGCAGTACTTC.

This clone was recorded once. The J gene is TRBJ1-2, the V gene TRBV18; D is possibly TRBD1 (5 bases). From germline, CDR1 is KGHSH and CDR2 LQKENI. The V gene lost 4 bases and the J gene lost 7 bases, with 13 bases spanning the gap. CDR3 length: 13 amino acids. In DNA, the CDR3 is TGTGCCAGCTCACAAAGGCAGGGTTTTGGCTACACCTTC. Translating it yields CASSQRQGFGYTF.

A word on this clone: Other nucleotide sequences in the sample specify the same CDR3. CDR3 DNA: TGTGCCAGCAGGAGCGGGGGGCGGCGCACAGATACGCAGTATTTT. This gives the protein CASRSGGRRTDTQYF. The V gene is TRBV5-7, the J gene TRBJ2-3, with 9 nucleotides matching TRBD2. TRBV5-7 is identified as an open reading frame with a role that is uncertain. CDR3 size: 15 residues. V was clipped by 5 bases and J by 1 base; unmatched bases: 5.

V and J are TRBV6-5 and TRBJ1-4; unclear D gene. From germline, CDR1 is MNHEY and CDR2 SVGAGI. The CDR3 is made up of 13 amino acids. V was cut by 8 bases and J by 8 bases, with 15 bases left in between. CDR3 amino acids: CASQNEAGEKLFF. The CDR3 DNA is TGTGCCAGCCAGAACGAGGCGGGGGAAAAACTGTTTTTT.

The J gene is TRBJ2-7, the V gene TRBV5-6, with TRBD2 matching 14 bases. The CDR3 has 16 residues. Germline V CDR1 and CDR2: SGHDT, YYEEEE. V lost 0 bases, J lost 6 bases, and 5 bases stayed unmatched. The CDR3 coding sequence is TGTGCCAGCAGCTTGGGACTAGCGGGGGGGCTGGGCGAGCAGTACTTC. It encodes CASSLGLAGGLGEQYF. The full variable domain, with the rest looked up from reference TRBV5-6 and TRBJ2-7, is DAGVTQSPTHLIKTRGQQVTLRCSPKSGHDTVSWYQQALGQGPQFIFQYYEEEERQRGNFPDRFSGHQFPNYSSELNVNALLLGDSALYLCASSLGLAGGLGEQYFGPGTRLTVT.

This clone was found once. The chain carries TRBV14 and TRBJ2-7, with no clear D. V shed 4 bases and J shed 0 bases, with 13 bases lying between them. CDR1 is SGHDN and CDR2 is FVKESK in the germline V gene. The CDR3 extends over 15 amino acids. The CDR3 DNA reads as TGTGCCAGCAGCCCTTTCGTGGGCAGCTCCTACGAGCAGTACTTC. Amino acid sequence: CASSPFVGSSYEQYF.